This is a list of T cell receptor beta chains from one sample in a study of T cell repertoires in cytomegalovirus infection. TCRdb independently ran MiXCR on the reads; one entry per CDR3 protein. The sample shows hundreds of thousands of distinct CDR3 sequences, roughly a third of them seen only once. No antigen has been identified for these receptors. The specimen comprised cultured CD8+ T cells from PBMCs, sampled from culture after CMV antigen stimulation. The receptors were sampled from a human donor in good health (CMV status not recorded). Some clones in this sample may be carry-over from other donors' samples. Each CDR3 is given with its conserved first and last residue. The order of the fields is D gene, V gene, clone size, J gene, CDR3 protein, CDR3 DNA. A D gene is named only where the DNA matches it firmly. Clone size is given for some rows only: seen once, a few or many times, or a class if the clone is expanded.

D: -; V: TRBV20-1; size: -; J: TRBJ2-7; CDR3: CSAGASGDSYEQYF; DNA: TGCAGTGCTGGTGCCTCGGGGGACTCCTACGAGCAGTACTTC
D: -; V: TRBV9; size: -; J: TRBJ2-6; CDR3: CASGTGLRGSGANVLTF; DNA: TGTGCCAGCGGTACGGGACTCCGTGGCTCTGGGGCCAACGTCCTGACTTTC
D: TRBD1; V: TRBV10-3; size: few; J: TRBJ2-2; CDR3: CAIPSSTGLGTGELFF; DNA: TGTGCCATCCCCTCATCGACAGGGTTGGGTACCGGGGAGCTGTTTTTT
D: -; V: TRBV29-1; size: few; J: TRBJ2-1; CDR3: CSSGPGVNEQFF; DNA: TGCAGTTCCGGGCCAGGGGTGAATGAGCAGTTCTTC
D: -; V: TRBV5-4; size: -; J: TRBJ2-2; CDR3: CASSLFSTGTGELFF; DNA: TGTGCCAGCAGCTTGTTCTCGACCGGGACCGGGGAGCTGTTTTTT
D: -; V: TRBV7-3; size: -; J: TRBJ2-5; CDR3: CASSSSGTEETQYF; DNA: TGTGCCAGCAGCTCCTCCGGGACGGAAGAGACCCAGTACTTC
D: TRBD1; V: TRBV10-3; size: few; J: TRBJ2-2; CDR3: CAILQGAPNTGELFF; DNA: TGTGCCATCTTACAGGGGGCGCCGAACACCGGGGAGCTGTTTTTT
D: -; V: TRBV6-5; size: -; J: TRBJ2-1; CDR3: CASSSGLSTRYNEQFF; DNA: TGTGCCAGCAGTTCAGGACTCTCAACGAGGTACAATGAGCAGTTCTTC
D: -; V: TRBV19; size: -; J: TRBJ2-2; CDR3: CASNEGTSNTGELFF; DNA: TGTGCCAGTAATGAGGGGACTTCGAACACCGGGGAGCTGTTTTTT
D: -; V: TRBV7-9; size: few; J: TRBJ1-5; CDR3: CASKSGDRYQPQHF; DNA: TGTGCCAGCAAGAGTGGGGACCGTTATCAGCCCCAGCATTTT
D: -; V: TRBV29-1; size: -; J: TRBJ2-1; CDR3: CSVPQYNEQFF; DNA: TGCAGCGTTCCTCAGTACAATGAGCAGTTCTTC
D: -; V: TRBV7-6; size: -; J: TRBJ2-2; CDR3: CASSPPDQNTGELFF; DNA: TGTGCCAGCAGCCCACCGGACCAGAACACCGGGGAGCTGTTTTTT
D: -; V: TRBV14; size: -; J: TRBJ2-1; CDR3: CASSQLNEQFF; DNA: TGTGCCAGCAGCCAACTTAATGAGCAGTTCTTC
D: -; V: TRBV7-8; size: many; J: TRBJ1-2; CDR3: CASSLGGRVYGYTF; DNA: TGTGCCAGCAGCTTAGGGGGGCGCGTCTATGGCTACACCTTC
D: TRBD1; V: TRBV6-5; size: -; J: TRBJ1-4; CDR3: CASSYSPTGVYEKLFF; DNA: TGTGCCAGCAGTTACTCGCCTACAGGGGTTTATGAAAAACTGTTTTTT
D: -; V: TRBV29-1; size: few; J: TRBJ2-1; CDR3: CSVAGTSSYNEQFF; DNA: TGCAGCGTAGCCGGGACGAGCTCCTACAATGAGCAGTTCTTC
D: TRBD1; V: TRBV5-4; size: many; J: TRBJ2-3; CDR3: CAIGTGSSSDTQYF; DNA: TGTGCCATCGGGACAGGTTCCTCCTCCGATACGCAGTATTTT
D: -; V: TRBV7-9; size: -; J: TRBJ1-2; CDR3: CASTHPILAGYTF; DNA: TGTGCCAGCACCCACCCAATACTTGCAGGCTACACCTTC
D: -; V: TRBV3-1; size: few; J: TRBJ1-1; CDR3: CASSQGVAGMNTEAFF; DNA: TGTGCCAGCAGCCAAGGAGTCGCCGGAATGAACACTGAAGCTTTCTTT
D: -; V: TRBV7-6; size: -; J: TRBJ2-3; CDR3: CASSLFPDTQYF; DNA: TGTGCCAGCAGCTTATTTCCAGATACGCAGTATTTT
D: -; V: TRBV27; size: -; J: TRBJ1-1; CDR3: CASSHGPLDTEAFF; DNA: TGTGCCAGCAGCCATGGACCTTTGGACACTGAAGCTTTCTTT
D: -; V: TRBV7-4; size: -; J: TRBJ2-5; CDR3: CASSSYGVGDQETQYF; DNA: TGTGCCAGCAGCTCTTACGGTGTGGGGGACCAAGAGACCCAGTACTTC
D: TRBD2; V: TRBV12-3/TRBV12-4; size: -; J: TRBJ2-5; CDR3: CASSLGLAAEETQYF; DNA: TGTGCCAGCAGTCTGGGACTAGCGGCAGAAGAGACCCAGTACTTC
D: TRBD1; V: TRBV24-1; size: few; J: TRBJ2-1; CDR3: CATSDSLQGDEQFF; DNA: TGTGCCACCAGTGATTCCCTGCAGGGGGATGAGCAGTTCTTC
D: TRBD2; V: TRBV7-2; size: many; J: TRBJ2-1; CDR3: CASSLASGGLLIEQFF; DNA: TGTGCCAGCAGCTTAGCTAGCGGGGGGCTTCTTATTGAGCAGTTCTTC
D: -; V: TRBV9; size: few; J: TRBJ1-1; CDR3: CASSATGIEDTEAFF; DNA: TGTGCCAGCAGCGCTACAGGAATCGAGGACACTGAAGCTTTCTTT
D: TRBD2; V: TRBV20-1; size: -; J: TRBJ2-3; CDR3: CSTSSGSSTDTQYF; DNA: TGCAGTACCTCTAGCGGGAGTAGCACAGATACGCAGTATTTT
D: TRBD1; V: TRBV7-9; size: -; J: TRBJ2-2; CDR3: CASSVGQGPNTGELFF; DNA: TGTGCCAGCAGCGTGGGACAGGGACCGAACACCGGGGAGCTGTTTTTT
D: -; V: TRBV6-5; size: -; J: TRBJ1-2; CDR3: CASSGNRVIRGYTF; DNA: TGTGCCAGCAGTGGGAACAGAGTGATACGTGGCTACACCTTC
D: -; V: TRBV28; size: -; J: TRBJ1-2; CDR3: CASRTGFFNYGYTF; DNA: TGTGCCAGCCGTACAGGGTTTTTCAACTATGGCTACACCTTC
D: TRBD1; V: TRBV6-2/TRBV6-3; size: -; J: TRBJ2-3; CDR3: CASSYSRTGGTDTQYF; DNA: TGTGCCAGCAGTTACTCGAGGACAGGGGGCACAGATACGCAGTATTTT
D: -; V: TRBV18; size: -; J: TRBJ2-3; CDR3: CASSPLEQDSLWADTQYF; DNA: TGTGCCAGCTCACCACTTGAACAGGACAGCCTTTGGGCAGATACGCAGTATTTT
D: -; V: TRBV27; size: -; J: TRBJ1-2; CDR3: CASSSGLEGYTF; DNA: TGTGCCAGCAGCTCAGGCCTCGAGGGCTACACCTTC
D: TRBD1; V: TRBV29-1; size: -; J: TRBJ2-7; CDR3: CSVAGTGAFTTPYEQYF; DNA: TGCAGCGTAGCCGGGACAGGGGCCTTCACCACACCCTACGAGCAGTACTTC
D: -; V: TRBV2; size: few; J: TRBJ1-5; CDR3: CASNGGNPGAQPQHF; DNA: TGTGCCAGCAATGGGGGAAACCCAGGGGCTCAGCCCCAGCATTTT
D: -; V: TRBV11-2; size: -; J: TRBJ2-3; CDR3: CASSLGPEPLPTHTQYF; DNA: TGTGCCAGCAGCTTAGGACCGGAACCTCTCCCAACCCATACGCAGTATTTT
D: -; V: TRBV2; size: few; J: TRBJ2-7; CDR3: CASSAWTAHSYEQYF; DNA: TGTGCCAGCAGTGCTTGGACAGCTCACTCCTACGAGCAGTACTTC
D: TRBD1; V: TRBV7-2; size: many; J: TRBJ2-7; CDR3: CASSLEGQGTYEQYF; DNA: TGTGCCAGCAGCTTAGAGGGACAGGGGACCTACGAGCAGTACTTC
D: -; V: TRBV12-3/TRBV12-4; size: -; J: TRBJ1-2; CDR3: CASSPSVSLSYGYTF; DNA: TGTGCCAGCAGCCCCTCGGTATCCCTCTCCTATGGCTACACCTTC
D: TRBD2; V: TRBV27; size: -; J: TRBJ2-3; CDR3: CASSLLTSSGGAADTQYF; DNA: TGTGCCAGCAGTTTATTGACCTCGAGCGGGGGGGCCGCAGATACGCAGTATTTT
D: -; V: TRBV7-9; size: few; J: TRBJ2-1; CDR3: CASRQGPKDNEQFF; DNA: TGTGCCAGCAGACAGGGTCCTAAAGACAATGAGCAGTTCTTC
D: -; V: TRBV11-2; size: -; J: TRBJ2-3; CDR3: CVSSLLTPMSTDTQYF; DNA: TGTGTCAGCAGCTTACTCACTCCCATGAGCACAGATACGCAGTATTTT
D: TRBD2; V: TRBV19; size: few; J: TRBJ2-1; CDR3: CATVTSGPNEQFF; DNA: TGTGCCACCGTGACTAGCGGGCCCAATGAGCAGTTCTTC
D: TRBD1; V: TRBV6-1; size: -; J: TRBJ2-5; CDR3: CASSVDRGPETQYF; DNA: TGTGCCAGCAGTGTGGACAGGGGGCCTGAGACCCAGTACTTC
D: -; V: TRBV7-6; size: few; J: TRBJ2-3; CDR3: CASSGRDGNTDTQYF; DNA: TGTGCCAGCAGCGGTCGGGACGGAAACACAGATACGCAGTATTTT
D: -; V: TRBV7-9; size: -; J: TRBJ2-3; CDR3: CASSLDGTDTQYF; DNA: TGTGCCAGCAGCTTGGACGGAACAGATACGCAGTATTTT
D: -; V: TRBV20-1; size: few; J: TRBJ1-4; CDR3: CSARGGTNEKLFF; DNA: TGCAGTGCTAGAGGGGGGACTAATGAAAAACTGTTTTTT
D: -; V: TRBV19; size: -; J: TRBJ1-1; CDR3: CASSSEQGFALRAVTEAFF; DNA: TGTGCCAGTAGTAGCGAACAGGGATTCGCCCTCCGAGCAGTCACTGAAGCTTTCTTT
D: -; V: TRBV5-6; size: few; J: TRBJ2-3; CDR3: CASSLWLALDTQYF; DNA: TGTGCCAGCAGCTTGTGGCTAGCATTAGATACGCAGTATTTT
D: TRBD2; V: TRBV27; size: -; J: TRBJ2-5; CDR3: CASSSRSSGGVQYF; DNA: TGTGCCAGCAGTTCTCGAAGTAGCGGGGGAGTCCAGTACTTC